Following are 8 T cell receptor beta chains from one sample sequenced in a study of CD8 T cells in ankylosing spondylitis. TCRdb used MiXCR to reprocess the 5' RACE reads, holding one entry per CDR3 protein. The profile shows 200,000 to 300,000 distinct CDR3 sequences, roughly 10% of them singletons. Source material: blood, either unsorted or a sorted T cell fraction (not recorded which). The origin of the receptors is a male donor with ankylosing spondylitis or in good health (not recorded which).

This clonotype has at least ten counts. This chain joins TRBV5-1 and TRBJ2-7, with a tentative D call TRBD1 (6 bases). The germline V gene encodes CDR1 SGHRS and CDR2 YFSETQ. The CDR3 is 14 amino acids. V was clipped by 4 bases and J by 0 bases, with 11 bases between them. The CDR3 nucleotides read TGCGCCAGCAGCCGAGGGACATCCTCCTACGAGCAGTACTTC. Its translation: CASSRGTSSYEQYF.

This clonotype was recorded a few times. This chain joins TRBV5-1 and TRBJ2-1; maybe TRBD2 (7 bases). Germline V gene sequence: CDR1 SGHRS, CDR2 YFSETQ. CDR3 length: 14 residues. V was clipped by 3 bases and J by 9 bases, with 16 bases between them. The CDR3 DNA follows: TGCGCCAGCAGCTCGGGGGGCACTACCGGTGAGCAGTTCTTC. Amino acids: CASSSGGTTGEQFF.

In its sample, this clonotype was seen a few times. The V gene is TRBV5-1, the J gene TRBJ2-7; D may be TRBD2 (6 bases). V lost 4 bases, J lost 5 bases, and 22 bases lay in between. The CDR3 is made up of 16 amino acids. The germline gives CDR1 SGHRS, CDR2 YFSETQ. The CDR3 DNA reads TGCGCCAGCAGCCCCCTGGACGGGGGTTGGAGACACGAGCAGTACTTC. It codes for CASSPLDGGWRHEQYF.

At least ten counts were recorded for this clonotype. The chain is built from TRBV29-1 and TRBJ2-3, with D uncertain. Trimming took 7 bases from V and 0 from J, leaving 14 bases between them. CDR3 length equals 14 residues. The germline V gene has CDR1 SQVTM and CDR2 ANQGSEA. DNA for the CDR3: TGCAGCGGACACAGCCCCTATAGCACAGATACGCAGTATTTT. This gives the protein CSGHSPYSTDTQYF.

Remarks on this clonotype: The junction differs from germline at one of its ends, possibly a read error. V is TRBV19 and J is TRBJ2-3, with D possibly called TRBD1 or TRBD2 (5 bases each). CDR1 and CDR2 (germline): LNHDA, SQIVND (reference sequence). The CDR3 totals 18 residues. CDR3 DNA: TGTGCCAGTAGTACCGGGACGAGAAGAGCTTATAGCACAGATACGCGGTATTTT. It translates to CASSTGTRRAYSTDTRYF.

The chain employs TRBV6-1 and TRBJ1-2; 9 nucleotides match TRBD1. The CDR3 contains 15 residues. V lost 7 bases, J lost 2 bases, and 8 bases stayed unmatched. The V gene's germline CDR1 is MNHNS and CDR2 SASEGT. DNA for the CDR3: TGTGCCAGCACCTACGAAGGGACAGGGAACTATGGCTACACCTTC. The encoded protein is CASTYEGTGNYGYTF.

This clonotype was seen at least ten times. The chain combines TRBV15 with TRBJ2-7; D not certain. CDR1 is LNHNV and CDR2 is YYDKDF in the germline V gene (reference sequence). This CDR3 is 14 amino acids long. Trimming removed 1 base at V and 6 bases at J, with 13 bases between. As DNA, the CDR3 is TGTGCCACCAGCAGAGCCCCAGAAATCCCCGAGCAGTACTTC. The encoded protein is CATSRAPEIPEQYF.

This clonotype was seen repeatedly, ten times or more. The chain joins TRBV4-1 to TRBJ2-7; no definite D call. Per germline, CDR1 MGHRA and CDR2 YSYEKL. The CDR3 sequence is 14 residues long. V lost 1 base, J lost 3 bases, and 10 bases lay in between. The CDR3 here is CASSQGNGNYEQYF. CDR3 in DNA: TGCGCCAGCAGCCAAGGGAACGGAAACTACGAGCAGTACTTC.